Listed here are 23 T cell receptor beta chains from one sample, sequenced in a study of T-cell memory formation after mild COVID-19. TCRdb re-analysed the 5' RACE reads in MiXCR, keeping a single row per CDR3 protein. Among roughly 450,000 distinct CDR3 sequences, around a sixth were seen once, and the ten largest hold 9% to 15%. Sequenced: PBMCs or a T cell subset sorted from them (not recorded which). These receptors all come from an adult woman who had mild COVID-19 (a few samples of this study predate the infection). Cell type and time point are not known.

This sequence joins TRBV5-1 and TRBJ2-3, with 7 bases lining up with TRBD1. The CDR3 loop spans 18 amino acids. The junction had 14 bases not matched to a gene; V was cut back by 4 bases and J by 0 bases. Germline assignment: CDR1 SGHRS and CDR2 YFSETQ. CDR3 sequence (DNA): TGCGCCAGCAGCATGGTTACCCGACAGGGAATTAGCACAGATACGCAGTATTTT. Its protein is CASSMVTRQGISTDTQYF.

This clonotype appeared a few times. This chain uses TRBV7-8 with TRBJ2-6; possibly TRBD1 for D (6 bases). Trimming cost V 6 bases and J 2 bases, with 29 bases left between them. Germline V lookup: CDR1 SGHVS, CDR2 FQNEAQ. This CDR3 region has 21 residues. CDR3 DNA sequence: TGTGCCAGCAGTATCAACCGGCCCCTTTCCGCCTACAGGGCTGGGGCCAACGTCCTGACTTTC. Translation: CASSINRPLSAYRAGANVLTF.

The chain combines TRBV24-1 with TRBJ2-3; D gene uncertain. Per germline, CDR1 KGHDR and CDR2 SFDVKD. This CDR3 is 13 amino acids long. The V and J ends lost 1 base and 4 bases respectively, with 5 bases between them. For the CDR3, the DNA is TGTGCCACCAGTGATTTTACCGCAGATACGCAGTATTTT. Amino acids: CATSDFTADTQYF.

This chain uses TRBV3-1 with TRBJ1-2; 10 bases align to TRBD1. The trim removed 0 bases at V and 0 bases at J, leaving 7 bases unmatched. This CDR3 region has 18 residues. Germline CDR1 LGHDT, CDR2 YNNKEL (reference sequence). This CDR3 is CASSQDPWDRGTNYGYTF. In DNA form, the CDR3 reads TGTGCCAGCAGCCAAGATCCGTGGGACAGGGGCACTAACTATGGCTACACCTTC.

This clonotype showed up just a few times. The chain has TRBV7-9 and TRBJ2-2, with D possibly TRBD2 on 6 matching bases. Deletions cut 3 bases from V and 4 bases from J, with 9 bases between. Per the germline V gene, CDR1 is SEHNR and CDR2 is FQNEAQ (reference sequence). This CDR3 contains 14 residues. CDR3 region: CASSFRGSTGELFF. Written as DNA, the CDR3 is TGTGCCAGCAGCTTTCGGGGGAGCACCGGGGAGCTGTTTTTT.

This clonotype was recorded at least ten times. V gene TRBV12-3 or TRBV12-4 combines with J gene TRBJ2-7; D is unclear. Trimming took 3 bases from V and 3 from J, leaving 9 bases between them. This CDR3 region has 13 residues. The CDR3 DNA is TGTGCCAGCAGTTTTGGCGAAAACTACGAGCAGTACTTC. Amino acid sequence: CASSFGENYEQYF.

This clonotype was observed a handful of times. This chain links TRBV4-1 with TRBJ2-3, with 7 bases identical to TRBD2. Trimming took 4 bases from V and 0 from J; bases not matched to a gene: 10. CDR3 length: 17 amino acids. Looked up from germline, CDR1 is MGHRA and CDR2 is YSYEKL. In DNA form, the CDR3 reads TGCGCCAGCAGCCCTTACGGGGAGGGCCTCAGCACAGATACGCAGTATTTT. This sequence encodes CASSPYGEGLSTDTQYF.

This clonotype has just a few counts. The chain is built from TRBV15 and TRBJ1-1; 7 positions agree with TRBD1. Germline trimming cut 1 base from V and 6 bases from J; bases unmatched to any gene: 5. Germline CDR1 LNHNV, CDR2 YYDKDF (reference sequence). This CDR3 spans 14 amino acids. The CDR3 DNA reads TGTGCCACCAGCAGAGTTTCAGGGGGAGCTGAAGCTTTCTTT. The encoded protein is CATSRVSGGAEAFF. The full variable domain, completed using reference TRBV15 and TRBJ1-1, is DAMVIQNPRYQVTQFGKPVTLSCSQTLNHNVMYWYQQKSSQAPKLLFHYYDKDFNNEADTPDNFQSRRPNTSFCFLDIRSPGLGDTAMYLCATSRVSGGAEAFFGQGTRLTVV.

The rearrangement links TRBV20-1 to TRBJ2-1; 13 nucleotides line up with TRBD2. The CDR3 has 17 amino acids. Unmatched junction bases numbered 8, after V lost 6 bases and J lost 0 bases. Germline V gene sequence: CDR1 DFQATT, CDR2 SNEGSKA (reference sequence). CDR3 sequence: CSARGTSGTISYNEQFF. The CDR3 coding sequence is TGCAGTGCCCGAGGGACTAGCGGGACCATCTCCTACAATGAGCAGTTCTTC.

The J gene is TRBJ1-2, the V gene TRBV6-2 or TRBV6-3; TRBD1 matches 7 bases. V lost 2 bases and J lost 3; bases outside the gene matches: 6. In germline, CDR1 is MNHEY, CDR2 SVGEGT. This CDR3 region has 15 residues. The CDR3 nucleotides read TGTGCCAGCAGTTACCGGGCAGGGGGAGACTATGGCTACACCTTC. Its translation is CASSYRAGGDYGYTF.

The chain is built from TRBV12-3 or TRBV12-4 and TRBJ2-7; the D gene could be TRBD1 or TRBD2 (5 bases each). V lost 0 bases and J lost 3, with 12 bases in between. This CDR3 region has 15 residues. CDR3 bases: TGTGCCAGCAGTTTAGCCGGGGCAGGCAACTACGAGCAGTACTTC. Translation: CASSLAGAGNYEQYF.

V is TRBV25-1 and J is TRBJ2-1; D unclear. This CDR3 is built from 16 residues. Germline assignment: CDR1 MGHDK and CDR2 SYGVNS. Trimming removed 8 bases at V and 0 bases at J, with 17 bases between. Here the CDR3 reads CASSPLGFSSYNEQFF. The CDR3 coding sequence is TGTGCCAGCTCCCCCCTCGGGTTTAGCTCCTACAATGAGCAGTTCTTC. The full variable domain, in which reference TRBV25-1 and TRBJ2-1 provide the parts outside the CDR3, is EADIYQTPRYLVIGTGKKITLECSQTMGHDKMYWYQQDPGMELHLIHYSYGVNSTEKGDLSSESTVSRIRTEHFPLTLESARPSHTSQYLCASSPLGFSSYNEQFFGPGTRLTVL.

This clonotype was detected only a few times. The J gene is TRBJ1-2, the V gene TRBV5-5, with 7 positions matching TRBD1. Germline CDR1 reads SGHKS; CDR2 reads YYEKEE (reference sequence). The junction had 15 bases not matched to a gene; V was cut back by 6 bases and J by 4 bases. The CDR3 has 16 residues. CDR3 sequence: CASTNDPGQSGYGYTF. The CDR3 DNA reads TGTGCCAGCACGAACGACCCGGGACAGTCGGGCTATGGCTACACCTTC.

This clonotype showed up just a few times. This chain uses TRBV28 with TRBJ2-6; D is unclear. CDR3 length: 14 residues. The V end lost 11 bases, the J end lost 0 bases, and 11 bases lay between the germline ends. In germline, CDR1 is MDHEN, CDR2 SYDVKM. CDR3 amino acids: CAGSRSSGANVLTF. In nucleotides, the CDR3 is TGTGCCGGTTCAAGATCCTCTGGGGCCAACGTCCTGACTTTC.

This clonotype was counted ten times or more. This chain joins TRBV24-1 and TRBJ1-5; D unclear. From germline, CDR1 is KGHDR and CDR2 SFDVKD. The germline V and J ends were trimmed by 6 bases and 7 bases, with 9 bases remaining between them. The CDR3 spans 12 residues. For the CDR3, the DNA is TGTGCCACCAGTTTCGGTGGCCAGCCCCAGCATTTT. It yields the protein CATSFGGQPQHF.

The table lists this clonotype with a few counts. The chain combines TRBV3-1 with TRBJ2-3, with TRBD2 matching 11 bases. Germline loops: CDR1 LGHDT, CDR2 YNNKEL (reference sequence). The CDR3 runs 16 residues. Trimming took 4 bases from V and 2 from J; bases not matched to a gene: 5. The CDR3 reads CASSPLAGGTTDTQYF. CDR3 nucleotide sequence: TGTGCCAGCAGCCCGTTAGCGGGGGGGACCACAGATACGCAGTATTTT.

The gene calls are TRBV5-1 and TRBJ2-3; 9 bases match TRBD1. The CDR3 is 17 residues long. V lost 0 bases to trimming and J lost 1 base; unmatched junction nucleotides: 6. The germline V gene encodes CDR1 SGHRS and CDR2 YFSETQ. As DNA, the CDR3 is TGCGCCAGCAGCTTGGAACAGGGGGCTCCGGGCACAGATACGCAGTATTTT. This encodes CASSLEQGAPGTDTQYF.

This clonotype was counted only a few times. The chain carries TRBV15 and TRBJ2-7, with D uncertain. The CDR3 has 14 amino acids. CDR1 is LNHNV and CDR2 is YYDKDF in the germline V gene (reference sequence). Trimming removed 8 bases from V and 0 bases from J, with 14 bases in between. DNA of the CDR3: TGTGCCACCGCCGGCAGCGTCCCCTCCTACGAGCAGTACTTC. Its translation is CATAGSVPSYEQYF.

This chain joins TRBV7-8 and TRBJ1-4; weak D call: TRBD1 (6 bases). Trimming shortened V by 5 bases and J by 1 base, and 20 bases separated the two germline ends. CDR1 SGHVS and CDR2 FQNEAQ come from the germline V gene. CDR3 length: 18 amino acids. In DNA, the CDR3 is TGTGCCAGCAGCCAGCGGGGCAGGGGCAGGTTAACTAATGAAAAACTGTTTTTT. As protein: CASSQRGRGRLTNEKLFF.

V is TRBV5-5 and J is TRBJ2-3; tentative D call: TRBD2 (6 bases). Germline CDR1 SGHKS, CDR2 YYEKEE (reference sequence). This CDR3 comprises 14 residues. Trimming took off 6 bases at V and 5 bases at J, with 16 bases between the two ends. The DNA for the CDR3 is TGTGCCAGCACCGACTTGGGGGGAGGAGATACGCAGTATTTT. It specifies CASTDLGGGDTQYF.

The chain couples TRBV3-1 to TRBJ2-1; D gene unclear. This CDR3 has 14 amino acids. Looked up from germline, CDR1 is LGHDT and CDR2 is YNNKEL (reference sequence). V gave up 2 bases and J gave up 7 bases, with 12 bases separating them. This CDR3 is CASSQSLMVNEQFF. In nucleotides, the CDR3 is TGTGCCAGCAGCCAATCCCTTATGGTGAATGAGCAGTTCTTC.

This chain joins TRBV6-6 and TRBJ2-1, with D perhaps given as TRBD1 or TRBD2 (6 bases each). Germline CDR1 is MNHNY and CDR2 is SVGAGI (reference sequence). The CDR3 has 13 amino acids. Deletions cut 2 bases from V and 7 bases from J, with 9 bases between. The CDR3 DNA sequence: TGTGCCAGCAGTTACGGGGGGCTGAATGAGCAGTTCTTC. Amino acids: CASSYGGLNEQFF.

The V and J genes are TRBV27 and TRBJ1-6; D uncertain. V was shortened by 6 bases and J by 9 bases, with 15 bases between the two germline ends. The germline V gene has CDR1 MNHEY and CDR2 SMNVEV (reference sequence). This CDR3 has 14 residues. The chain's CDR3 is CASSPTDWGSPLHF. The CDR3 coding sequence is TGTGCCAGCAGCCCTACAGATTGGGGTTCACCCCTCCACTTT.